The sequence of this T cell receptor (beta chain) was determined in a study of cytomegalovirus exposure and HLA in healthy donors (dated by TCRdb to the late 2010s). About the investigation overall: In an earlier analysis of approximately 500 of the donors, roughly 300 Gb of sequence data and 100 million or so unique TCR beta sequences from about 190 million T cells were reported. To study patterns of TCR occurrence, a later analysis re-analyzed previously published TCR beta repertoires from hundreds of donors and added high-resolution HLA genotyping. The genetic ancestry cluster associated with self-reported Caucasian donors included 80% to 90% of the 300 to 450 genotyped donors. Rather than using new phenotypic data, the later analysis identified candidate immune exposures from TCR beta sequences and from how often those sequences occurred across donors. The study aimed to test whether cataloging public T cell receptors could reveal signatures of past pathogen exposure. Every discovery cohort repertoire had been produced on one sequencing platform. The number of donors typed differed by locus, with about 629-640 for A, B, C, DRB1 and DQB1, about 500 for DQA1, 600 to 610 for DPA1, and around 450 for DPB1. Five DR-DQ haplotypes were handled as single units for association and clustering, since linkage in the cohort was strong. In a later genetic analysis, genome-wide SNP genotypes for about 65% of the roughly 670 donors were used, and that subset was treated as a discovery cohort. A separate validation cohort of some 130 different subjects was used in addition to the approximately 610-subject first cohort. Approximately 330 gigabases of sequencing data and 70 million to 100 million unique TCR sequences made up an early release that covered nearly 650 HLA-typed donors. Both class I and class II loci were covered by HLA typing, at four-digit resolution. To decide whether each TCR beta V gene segment behaved as functional or pseudogenic, an earlier analysis of some 600 of the donors relied on high-throughput TCR beta sequencing. High-throughput TCR immunosequencing, statistical association of individual TCRs with disease status, and machine learning were combined to predict cytomegalovirus infection status. Among under 450 genotyped donors of the cohort, an average of 235,054 unique TCR beta nucleotide sequences were sequenced per donor, roughly 18% of them non-productive. Donor age, sex, ethnicity and CMV serostatus were collected together with the repertoire data. Using immunosequencing, the study profiled T cell repertoires from some 670 subjects and related those repertoires to cytomegalovirus serostatus. Results and caveats for the whole study, not just this receptor: Some IMGT-functional V segments, including TRBV6-2 and TRBV6-3, could not be told apart with the 87-base-pair reads, so those segments were excluded. The study gave a list of some 150 TCR beta chains associated with cytomegalovirus. A later genetic analysis associated a missense DCLRE1C variant with V-gene and J-gene trimming of TCR beta chains, and an independent cohort replicated the association. The classifier was reported to diagnose cytomegalovirus status with high specificity and sensitivity in both the original cohort and the validation cohort. A cluster of highly shared sequence variants was judged likely to be a technical artifact of the sequencing pipeline. In a later analysis, most CMV-associated TCR beta chains were found to appear HLA-restricted, with HLA associations seemingly driven largely by CMV exposure. Compared with equally common non-associated chains, HLA-associated TCR beta chains in a later analysis were more clonally expanded and had lower generation probabilities. Sequencing depth was assumed to be roughly uniform across donors in the presence/absence analyses, though that assumption may not hold. When HLA alleles, especially DR and DQ, strongly co-occurred, TCR associations were difficult to assign to individual alleles. At a false discovery rate of 0.05, a later analysis linked about 16,000 TCR beta sequences to specific HLA alleles. The authors suggested that the approach could potentially be generalized to other disease states and immunological phenotypes. Several of the top co-occurrence clusters appeared to be linked to parvovirus B19, influenza, CMV and Epstein-Barr virus, according to a later analysis. A further reported finding was that TCR beta sequences accurately predicted the HLA-A and HLA-B alleles for most subjects in the first cohort. In a later analysis, the rate of TCR association differed among HLA loci, with DRB1 alleles having the most associated TCRs and HLA-C alleles having the fewest. Because counts were too low, 15 to 20 rarely observed V segments, including chromosome 9 orphons, were left out of the earlier analysis of 587 of the donors. CMV serostatus was the only immune exposure information available for the cohort. Because HLA typing was unavailable for some donors at each locus, only the typed subset was used in association tests. A later genetic analysis reported fewer N-insertions in productive TCRs among donors in an Asian-associated ancestry cluster than the roughly 700-donor mean. In this cohort, only TCR beta chains were sequenced, and detectable features were limited by the absence of alpha or paired-chain data. Most TCR sequences were observed very rarely across donors, whereas some public TCRs were present in many individuals. Linkage disequilibrium might explain the correlated functional status among segregating V segments, but an unknown experimental factor could not be ruled out. A few of the identified cytomegalovirus-associated TCR beta chains were confirmed in vitro to be specific for cytomegalovirus antigens. An earlier analysis of around 600 of the donors showed that most TCR beta V segments appeared in productive rearrangements either about 90% or about 30% of the time, which broadly matched IMGT annotations.

From its cysteine to its phenylalanine, the CDR3 spans 16 amino acids. Just CDR3 DNA is preserved here, 48 bases in frame from base 1. Looking up the germline V gene (reference sequence) yields CDR1 SGHNT and CDR2 YYREEE. The trim is 4 bases for V and 9 bases for J, with a gap of 20 bases between the germline ends. The method behind the library was the immunoSEQ multiplex PCR assay. For the multiplex PCR, a mixture combining 60 forward primers for TCR Vbeta segments and 13 reverse primers for TCR Jbeta segments was used. A multiplex PCR assay on genomic DNA amplified the CDR3 region of rearranged TCR beta genes. The Illumina HiSeq System was used to sequence the amplified TCR beta libraries as 87-base-pair reads. As for the original processing: A later analysis counted tens of millions of unique TCR beta chains across the approximately 700 repertoires, and about 10 million of these chains were shared by at least two donors. A nearest-neighbor algorithm error-corrected the raw reads and collapsed the reads into unique sequences, merging closely related sequences to remove PCR and sequencing errors. V, D and J gene segments were assigned by aligning CDR3 sequences to IMGT reference sequences. For a sequence to be retained, a match of at least six nucleotides was required to both a V gene segment and a J gene segment. A rearrangement counted as productive if the CDR3 had no stop codons and remained in frame with V and J, and every other rearrangement counted as non-productive. Following IMGT convention, CDR3 was defined as the stretch from the second conserved V-encoded cysteine up to the conserved J-encoded phenylalanine. The earlier analysis of some 580 of the donors excluded any sequence lacking an unambiguous match to a single V gene segment. An earlier analysis of under 750 of the donors called V segments functional above 56.7% productive rearrangements and segregating when the between-donor standard deviation exceeded 5%. To diagnose cytomegalovirus status from the catalog of TCR beta chain sequences, a statistical classification framework was built. In a later analysis, V and J genes were assigned by comparing TCR nucleotide sequences against IMGT/GENE-DB human TR gene sequences. In a later analysis, CDR3 sequences and most-parsimonious VDJ recombination scenarios were assigned using the TCRdist pipeline. A later analysis defined each TCR beta chain by its CDR3 amino acid sequence plus V-gene family, and excluded reads lacking a unique V-gene family. As a way to deal with suspected cross-contamination and a sequencing artifact, a later analysis dropped approximately 570 nucleotide sequences that were highly shared and had low generation probability. For each public chain, a later analysis derived a clonal expansion index from normalized ranks of inferred template counts within each repertoire. In a later analysis, generation probabilities were computed with a VDJ recombination model fitted to out-of-frame rearrangements, and the resulting probabilities were checked against IGoR. In a later analysis, hypergeometric tests were used to score TCR-TCR, TCR-HLA and TCR-CMV co-occurrence, with a repertoire-size bias correction applied to TCR pairs. False discovery rates were estimated in a later analysis by permuting HLA or CMV assignments 20 times. In a later analysis, co-occurring TCRs were grouped using DBSCAN, with TCRdist sequence similarity added in when clustering inside HLA-allele-positive subsets. Co-occurrence clustering excluded repertoires with fewer than 30,000 or more than 120,000 public chains, plus five with anomalous nucleotide sharing. In its TCRdb copy, this immuneACCESS table keeps in-frame sequences only and misses some clones. Where compared with another copy, unresolved V genes explain less than half of these, and the others have no known cause. Clone size and V and J calls were adopted from that table, with D and trimming inferred from the DNA. The sample table lists around 70,000 clones, 55% to 75% of them with a count of one. The ten largest clones represent around 10% of the sample.

The cohort was made up of 500 to 800 healthy bone marrow donors. At the time of sampling, every cohort member was nominally healthy, though immune exposures that went unrecorded were likely present. The donor tested CMV seropositive, placing the donor among the 250 to 300 seropositive members of the cohort. Every donor gave a peripheral blood sample, and the peripheral blood mononuclear cells from that sample were used for TCR beta sequencing. The Qiagen DNeasy Blood Extraction Kit was used to extract genomic DNA from the blood cell samples. This clone was seen a handful of times. The antigen it recognizes is unknown. Per-base qualities were not stored, and no clone one base away is much larger.

The sequenced sample was PBMCs. The TCR originated in a woman between 35 and 50 years old in good health and CMV-seropositive. The chain employs TRBV5-4 and TRBJ1-6, with a tentative D gene TRBD1 over 5 matching bases. The bases are TGTGCCAGCAGCCCTGGGGGGACCTCAAGGGTTTCACCCCTCCACTTT. This is translated as CASSPGGTSRVSPLHF.